This passage covers 3 T cell receptor beta chains from one sample sequenced in a study of beta chain features in type 1 diabetes (dated by TCRdb to the late 2010s). Library preparation employed the immunoSEQ multiplex PCR assay. The entire amount of isolated RNA was reverse transcribed using the High Capacity cDNA Reverse Transcription Kit, so the sequenced TCRB transcripts were expressed ones. In its TCRdb copy, this immuneACCESS table keeps in-frame sequences only and misses some clones. Where compared with another copy, unresolved V genes explain less than half of these, and the others have no known cause. Present in this sample are more than 350,000 clones, around 10% of which were seen just once. The ten largest make up 0.046% of the sample. The sequenced sample consisted of naive CD4+ T cells from blood. The cell subset or site label on this specimen signifies: true naive CD4+ T cells. Source of these receptors: a young woman in good health.

This rearrangement joins TRBV7-2 to TRBJ1-5; no reliable D call. V was trimmed by 1 base and J by 4 bases, leaving 11 bases between them. Germline assignment: CDR1 SGHTA and CDR2 FQGNSA. The length of the CDR3 is 15 residues. The CDR3 sequence: CASSLGTPQNQPQHF. In nucleotides, the CDR3 is TGTGCCAGCAGCTTAGGTACCCCACAAAATCAGCCCCAGCATTTT.

This chain joins TRBV9 and TRBJ2-2; D may be TRBD1 or TRBD2 (6 bases each). Germline V gene sequence: CDR1 SGDLS, CDR2 YYNGEE. The V end lost 4 bases, the J end lost 6 bases, and 13 bases lay between the germline ends. The CDR3 runs 14 residues. CDR3 protein: CASSPRGDPGELFF. Here the CDR3 DNA reads TGTGCCAGCAGCCCTAGGGGGGACCCCGGGGAGCTGTTTTTT.

As to this clone: This may come from a read error, since a much larger clone is one base off. Other nucleotide sequences from this sample produce the same CDR3. The rearrangement uses TRBV18 and TRBJ1-1; D gene unclear. The CDR3 has 13 amino acids. V was clipped by 1 base and J by 1 base, with 4 bases between them. Germline CDR1 is KGHSH and CDR2 is LQKENI. CDR3 sequence (DNA): TGTGCCAGCTCACCACAGGAGAACACTGAAGCTTTCTTT. This sequence encodes CASSPQENTEAFF.